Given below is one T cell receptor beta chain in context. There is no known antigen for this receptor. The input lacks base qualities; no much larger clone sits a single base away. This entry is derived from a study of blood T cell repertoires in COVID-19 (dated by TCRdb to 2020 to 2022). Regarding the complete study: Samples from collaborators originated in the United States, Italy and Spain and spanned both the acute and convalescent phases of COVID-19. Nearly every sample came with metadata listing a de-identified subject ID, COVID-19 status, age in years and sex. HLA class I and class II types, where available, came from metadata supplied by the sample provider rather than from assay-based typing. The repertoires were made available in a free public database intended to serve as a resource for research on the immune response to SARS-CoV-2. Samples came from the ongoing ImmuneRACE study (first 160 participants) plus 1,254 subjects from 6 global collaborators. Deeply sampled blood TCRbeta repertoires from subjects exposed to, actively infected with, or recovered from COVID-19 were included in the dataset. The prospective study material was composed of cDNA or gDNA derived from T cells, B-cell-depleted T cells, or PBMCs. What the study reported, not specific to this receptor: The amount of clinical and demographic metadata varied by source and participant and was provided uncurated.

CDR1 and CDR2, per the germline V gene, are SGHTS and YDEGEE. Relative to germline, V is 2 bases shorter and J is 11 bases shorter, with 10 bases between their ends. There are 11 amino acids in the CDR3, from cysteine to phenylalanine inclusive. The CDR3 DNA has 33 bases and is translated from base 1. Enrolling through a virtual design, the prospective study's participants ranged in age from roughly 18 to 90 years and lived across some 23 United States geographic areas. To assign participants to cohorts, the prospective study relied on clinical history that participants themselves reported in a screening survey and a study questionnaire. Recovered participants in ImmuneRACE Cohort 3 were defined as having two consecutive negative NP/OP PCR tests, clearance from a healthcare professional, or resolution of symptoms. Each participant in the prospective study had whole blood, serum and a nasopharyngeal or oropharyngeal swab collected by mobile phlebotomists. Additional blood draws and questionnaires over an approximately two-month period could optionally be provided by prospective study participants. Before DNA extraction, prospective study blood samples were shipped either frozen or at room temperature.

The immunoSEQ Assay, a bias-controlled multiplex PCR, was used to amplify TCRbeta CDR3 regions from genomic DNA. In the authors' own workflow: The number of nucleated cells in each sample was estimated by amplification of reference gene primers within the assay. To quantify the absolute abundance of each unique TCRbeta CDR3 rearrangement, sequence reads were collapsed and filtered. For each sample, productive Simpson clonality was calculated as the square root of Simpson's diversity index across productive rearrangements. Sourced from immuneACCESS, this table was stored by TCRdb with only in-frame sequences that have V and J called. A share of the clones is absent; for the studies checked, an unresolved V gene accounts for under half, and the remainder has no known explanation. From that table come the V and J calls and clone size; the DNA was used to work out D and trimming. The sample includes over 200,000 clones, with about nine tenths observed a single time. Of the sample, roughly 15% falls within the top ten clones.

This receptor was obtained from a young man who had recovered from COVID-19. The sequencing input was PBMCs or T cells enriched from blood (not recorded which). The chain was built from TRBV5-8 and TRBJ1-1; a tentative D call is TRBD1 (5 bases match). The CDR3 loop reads CASSFTGGAFF. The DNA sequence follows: TGTGCCAGCAGCTTTACAGGAGGGGCTTTCTTT. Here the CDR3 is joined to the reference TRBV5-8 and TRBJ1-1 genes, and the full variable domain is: EAGVTQSPTHLIKTRGQQATLRCSPISGHTSVYWYQQALGLGLQFLLWYDEGEERNRGNFPPRFSGRQFPNYSSELNVNALELEDSALYLCASSFTGGAFFGQGTRLTVV.